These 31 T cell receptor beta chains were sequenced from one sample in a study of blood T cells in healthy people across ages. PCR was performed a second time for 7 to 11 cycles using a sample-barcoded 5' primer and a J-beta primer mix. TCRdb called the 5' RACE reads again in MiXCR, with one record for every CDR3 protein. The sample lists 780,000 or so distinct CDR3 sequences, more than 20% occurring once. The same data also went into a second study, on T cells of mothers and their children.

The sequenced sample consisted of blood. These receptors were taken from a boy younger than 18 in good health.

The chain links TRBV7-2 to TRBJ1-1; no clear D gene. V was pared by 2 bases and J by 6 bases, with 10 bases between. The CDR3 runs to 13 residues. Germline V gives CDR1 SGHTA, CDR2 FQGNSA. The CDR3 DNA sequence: TGTGCCAGCAGCTTAACGCTCTCCCCTGAAGCTTTCTTT. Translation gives CASSLTLSPEAFF.

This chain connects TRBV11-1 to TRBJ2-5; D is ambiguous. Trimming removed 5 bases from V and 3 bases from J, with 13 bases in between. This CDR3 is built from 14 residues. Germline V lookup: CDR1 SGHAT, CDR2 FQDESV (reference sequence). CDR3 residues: CASSHWEPKETQYF. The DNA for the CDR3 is TGTGCCAGCAGCCATTGGGAACCTAAAGAGACCCAGTACTTC.

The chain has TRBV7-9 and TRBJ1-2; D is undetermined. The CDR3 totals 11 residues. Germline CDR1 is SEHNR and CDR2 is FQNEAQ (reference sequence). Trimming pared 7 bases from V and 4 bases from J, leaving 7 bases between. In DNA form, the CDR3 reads TGTGCCAGCACGAACGGCTATGGCTACACCTTC. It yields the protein CASTNGYGYTF.

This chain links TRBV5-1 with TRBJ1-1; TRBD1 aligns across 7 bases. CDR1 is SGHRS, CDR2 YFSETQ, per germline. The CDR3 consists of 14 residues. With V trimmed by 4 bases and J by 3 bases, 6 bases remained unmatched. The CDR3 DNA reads TGCGCCAGCAGCGGTAGCACAGGGGACACTGAAGCTTTCTTT. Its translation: CASSGSTGDTEAFF.

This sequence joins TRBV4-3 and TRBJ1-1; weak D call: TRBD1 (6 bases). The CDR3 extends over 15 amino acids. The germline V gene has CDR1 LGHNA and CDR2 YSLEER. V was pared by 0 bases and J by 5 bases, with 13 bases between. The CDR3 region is CASSQDRGIRTEAFF. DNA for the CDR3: TGCGCCAGCAGCCAAGATAGGGGGATTCGGACTGAAGCTTTCTTT.

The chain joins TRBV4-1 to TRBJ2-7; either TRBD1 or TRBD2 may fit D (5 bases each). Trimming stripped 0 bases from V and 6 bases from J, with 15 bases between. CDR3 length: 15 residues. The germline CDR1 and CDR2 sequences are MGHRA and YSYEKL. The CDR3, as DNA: TGCGCCAGCAGCCAAGAAGAGGGACCCACGATCGAGCAGTACTTC. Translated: CASSQEEGPTIEQYF.

The CDR3 coding sequence is TGCAGTGCTAGGGGGATAGGGATTGGGACTGAAGCTTTCTTT. This gives the protein CSARGIGIGTEAFF. The chain employs TRBV20-1 and TRBJ1-1; D is undetermined. The V gene's germline CDR1 is DFQATT and CDR2 SNEGSKA (reference sequence). V was clipped by 3 bases and J by 5 bases, with 16 bases between them. The CDR3 is 14 residues long.

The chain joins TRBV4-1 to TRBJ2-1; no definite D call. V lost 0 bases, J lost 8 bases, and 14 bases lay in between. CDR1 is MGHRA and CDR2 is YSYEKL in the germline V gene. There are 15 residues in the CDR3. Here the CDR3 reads CASSQDKDQWDEQFF. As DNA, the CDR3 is TGCGCCAGCAGCCAAGATAAGGACCAGTGGGATGAGCAGTTCTTC.

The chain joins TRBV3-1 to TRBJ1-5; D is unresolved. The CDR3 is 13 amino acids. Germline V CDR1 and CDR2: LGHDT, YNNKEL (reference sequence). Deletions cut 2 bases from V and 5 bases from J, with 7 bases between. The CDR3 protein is CASSQMQDQPQHF. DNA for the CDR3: TGTGCCAGCAGCCAAATGCAGGATCAGCCCCAGCATTTT.

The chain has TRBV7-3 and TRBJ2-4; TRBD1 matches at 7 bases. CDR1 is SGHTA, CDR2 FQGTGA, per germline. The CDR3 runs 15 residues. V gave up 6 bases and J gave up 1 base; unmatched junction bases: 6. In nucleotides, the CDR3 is TGTGCCAGCAGGACAGGGTCAGTGGCCAAAAACATTCAGTACTTC. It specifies CASRTGSVAKNIQYF.

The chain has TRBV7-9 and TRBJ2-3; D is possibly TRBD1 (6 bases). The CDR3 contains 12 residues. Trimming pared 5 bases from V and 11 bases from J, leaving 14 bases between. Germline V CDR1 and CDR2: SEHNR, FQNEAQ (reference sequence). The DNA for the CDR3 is TGTGCCAGCAGCCGAGGGGGTAGTGTGCAGTATTTT. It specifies CASSRGGSVQYF.

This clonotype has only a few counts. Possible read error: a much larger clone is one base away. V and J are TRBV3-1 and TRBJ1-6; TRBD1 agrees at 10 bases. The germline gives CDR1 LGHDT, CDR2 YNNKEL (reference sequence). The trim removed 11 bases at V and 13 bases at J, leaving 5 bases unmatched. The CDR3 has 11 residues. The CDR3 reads CAGRDRGPLHF. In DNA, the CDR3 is TGTGCCGGCCGGGACAGGGGTCCCCTCCACTTT.

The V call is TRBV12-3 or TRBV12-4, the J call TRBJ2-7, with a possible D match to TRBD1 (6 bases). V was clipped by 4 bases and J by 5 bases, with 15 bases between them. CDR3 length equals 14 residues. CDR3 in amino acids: CASSSSTGFDEQYF. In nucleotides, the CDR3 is TGTGCCAGCAGTTCCTCGACAGGTTTCGACGAGCAGTACTTC.

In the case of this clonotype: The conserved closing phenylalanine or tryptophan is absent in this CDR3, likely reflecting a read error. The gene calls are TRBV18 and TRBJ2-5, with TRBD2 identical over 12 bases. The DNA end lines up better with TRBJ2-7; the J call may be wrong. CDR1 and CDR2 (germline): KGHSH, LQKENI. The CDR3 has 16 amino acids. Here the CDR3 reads CASSQNGLAGTYEQYL. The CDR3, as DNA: TGTGCCAGCTCCCAAAATGGACTAGCGGGGACCTACGAGCAGTACCTC.

The CDR3 DNA reads TGTGCCAGCGGCGGGGGATGGAACGGGGAGCTGTTTTTT. This translates into CASGGGWNGELFF. The chain recombines TRBV7-9 with TRBJ2-2, with TRBD2 identical over 7 bases. The CDR3 is made up of 13 amino acids. With 8 bases clipped from V and 7 bases from J, the junction kept 7 bases outside the gene matches. Germline values: CDR1 SEHNR, CDR2 FQNEAQ (reference sequence).

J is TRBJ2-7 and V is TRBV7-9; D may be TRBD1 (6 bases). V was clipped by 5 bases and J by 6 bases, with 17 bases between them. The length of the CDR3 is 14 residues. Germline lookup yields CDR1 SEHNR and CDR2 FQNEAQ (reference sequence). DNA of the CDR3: TGTGCCAGCAGCGATTTGACAGGCACGGGCGAGCAGTACTTC. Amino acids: CASSDLTGTGEQYF. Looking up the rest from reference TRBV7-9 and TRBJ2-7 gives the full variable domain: DTGVSQNPRHKITKRGQNVTFRCDPISEHNRLYWYRQTLGQGPEFLTYFQNEAQLEKSRLLSDRFSAERPKGSFSTLEIQRTEQGDSAMYLCASSDLTGTGEQYFGPGTRLTVT.

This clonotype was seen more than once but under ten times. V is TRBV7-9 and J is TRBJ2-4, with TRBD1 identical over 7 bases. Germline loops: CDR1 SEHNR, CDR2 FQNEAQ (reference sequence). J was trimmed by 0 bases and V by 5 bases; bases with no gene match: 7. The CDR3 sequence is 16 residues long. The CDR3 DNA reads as TGTGCCAGCAGCCCCCCCTACAGGGGAGCCAAAAACATTCAGTACTTC. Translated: CASSPPYRGAKNIQYF.

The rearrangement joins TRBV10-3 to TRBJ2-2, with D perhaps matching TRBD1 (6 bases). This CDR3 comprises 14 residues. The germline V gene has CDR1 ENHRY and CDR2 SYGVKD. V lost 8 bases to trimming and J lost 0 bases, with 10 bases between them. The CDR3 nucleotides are TGTGCCATCCACAGGGAAGCGAACACCGGGGAGCTGTTTTTT. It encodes CAIHREANTGELFF.

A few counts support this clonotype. CDR3 DNA sequence: TGTGCCAGCCGGACTAGCGGGGTAGAGACCCAGTACTTC. It encodes CASRTSGVETQYF. V is TRBV6-2 or TRBV6-3 and J is TRBJ2-5; 12 nucleotides agree with TRBD2. Germline CDR1 reads MNHEY; CDR2 reads SVGEGT. The CDR3 consists of 13 residues. The trim removed 8 bases at V and 4 bases at J, leaving 2 bases unmatched.

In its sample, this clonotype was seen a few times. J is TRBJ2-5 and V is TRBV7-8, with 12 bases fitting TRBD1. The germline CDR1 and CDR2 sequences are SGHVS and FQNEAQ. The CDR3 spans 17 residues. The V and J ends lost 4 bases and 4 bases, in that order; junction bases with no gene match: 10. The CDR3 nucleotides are TGTGCCAGCAGCTCAAGGGACAGGGGGCGCTGGTCAGAGACCCAGTACTTC. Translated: CASSSRDRGRWSETQYF.

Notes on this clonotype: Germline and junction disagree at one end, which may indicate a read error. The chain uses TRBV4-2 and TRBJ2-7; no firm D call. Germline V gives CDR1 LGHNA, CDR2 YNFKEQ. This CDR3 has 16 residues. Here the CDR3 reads CASSQDLGVGSSEQYF. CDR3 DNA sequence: TGTGCCAGCAGCCAAGATTTGGGTGTTGGTTCCTCCGAGCAGTACTTC.

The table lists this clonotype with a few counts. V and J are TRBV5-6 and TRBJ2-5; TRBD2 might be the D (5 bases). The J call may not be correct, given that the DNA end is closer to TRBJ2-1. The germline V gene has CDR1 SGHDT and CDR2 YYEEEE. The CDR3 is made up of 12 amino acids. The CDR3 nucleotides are TGTGCCAGCAGCCGACTAAACAATGAGCAGTTCTTC. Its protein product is CASSRLNNEQFF.

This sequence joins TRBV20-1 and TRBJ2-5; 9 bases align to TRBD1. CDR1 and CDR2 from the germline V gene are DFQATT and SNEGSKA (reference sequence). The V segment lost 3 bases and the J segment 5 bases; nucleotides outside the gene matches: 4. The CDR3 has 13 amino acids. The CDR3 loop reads CSARTGGMETQYF. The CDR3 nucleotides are TGCAGTGCTAGGACAGGGGGAATGGAGACCCAGTACTTC.

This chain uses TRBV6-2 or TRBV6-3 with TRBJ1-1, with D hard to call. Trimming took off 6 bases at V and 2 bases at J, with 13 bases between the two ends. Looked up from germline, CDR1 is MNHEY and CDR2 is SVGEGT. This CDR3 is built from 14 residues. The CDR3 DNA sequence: TGTGCCAGCAGCAGACAAGAGATAAACACTGAAGCTTTCTTT. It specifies CASSRQEINTEAFF.

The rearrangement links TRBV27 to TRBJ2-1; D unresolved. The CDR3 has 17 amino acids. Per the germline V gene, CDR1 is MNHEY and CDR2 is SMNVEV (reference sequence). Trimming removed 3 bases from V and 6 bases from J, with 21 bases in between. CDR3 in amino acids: CASSFAPGPLGGNEQFF. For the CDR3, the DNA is TGTGCCAGCAGTTTCGCCCCGGGCCCGCTGGGTGGCAATGAGCAGTTCTTC.

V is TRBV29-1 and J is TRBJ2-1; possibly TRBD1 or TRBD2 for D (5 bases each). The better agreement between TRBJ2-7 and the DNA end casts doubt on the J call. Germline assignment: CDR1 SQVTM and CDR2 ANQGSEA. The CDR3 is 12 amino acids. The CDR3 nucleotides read TGCAGCGTCCGGGACGGTTCCTACGAGCAGTACTTC. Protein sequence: CSVRDGSYEQYF.

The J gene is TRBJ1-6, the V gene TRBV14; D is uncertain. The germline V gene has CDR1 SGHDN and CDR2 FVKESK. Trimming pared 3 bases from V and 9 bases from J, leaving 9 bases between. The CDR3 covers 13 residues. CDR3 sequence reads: CASSQEFSSPLHF. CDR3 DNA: TGTGCCAGCAGCCAGGAGTTCTCTTCACCCCTCCACTTT.

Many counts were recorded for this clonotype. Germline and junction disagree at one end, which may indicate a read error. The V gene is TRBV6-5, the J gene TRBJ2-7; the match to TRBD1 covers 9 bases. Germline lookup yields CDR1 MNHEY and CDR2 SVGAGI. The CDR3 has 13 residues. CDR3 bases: TGCGCCAGCAGCCGGGGACAGGGCTACGAGCAGTACTTC. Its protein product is CASSRGQGYEQYF.

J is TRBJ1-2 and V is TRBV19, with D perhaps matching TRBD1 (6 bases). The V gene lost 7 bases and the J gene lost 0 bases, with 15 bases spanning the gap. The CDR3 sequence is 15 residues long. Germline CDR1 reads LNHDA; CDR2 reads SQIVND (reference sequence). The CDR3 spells CASTETGGSNYGYTF. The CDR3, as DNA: TGTGCCAGTACCGAGACAGGAGGGTCTAACTATGGCTACACCTTC.

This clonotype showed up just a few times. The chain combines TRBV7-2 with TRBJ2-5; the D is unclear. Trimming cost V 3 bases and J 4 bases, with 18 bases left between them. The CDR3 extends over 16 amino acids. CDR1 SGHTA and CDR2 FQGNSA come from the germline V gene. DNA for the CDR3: TGTGCCAGCAGCTTCACCGTGAAGGGTGGAACAGAGACCCAGTACTTC. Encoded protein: CASSFTVKGGTETQYF. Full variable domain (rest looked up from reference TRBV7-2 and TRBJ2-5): GAGVSQSPSNKVTEKGKDVELRCDPISGHTALYWYRQSLGQGLEFLIYFQGNSAPDKSGLPSDRFSAERTGGSVSTLTIQRTQQEDSAVYLCASSFTVKGGTETQYFGPGTRLLVL.

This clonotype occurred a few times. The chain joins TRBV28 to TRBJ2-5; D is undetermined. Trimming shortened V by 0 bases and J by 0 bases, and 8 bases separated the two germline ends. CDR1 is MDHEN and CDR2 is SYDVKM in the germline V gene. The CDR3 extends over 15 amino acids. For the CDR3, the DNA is TGTGCCAGCAGTTTATGGTGGACGGACCAAGAGACCCAGTACTTC. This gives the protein CASSLWWTDQETQYF.